This T cell receptor (beta chain) was obtained from a study of T cells in Graves' hyperthyroidism and ophthalmopathy. Across the study: Peripheral blood was acquired at first diagnosis, ahead of any therapy whatsoever. Broader study findings: It was a median approximately 6 months before onset that the model predicted ophthalmopathy.

TCR beta CDR3 region amplification was performed from RNA transcripts. HTBI primers were employed in a first-round RT-PCR of the TCR CDR3. TCRdb ran MiXCR on the multiplex PCR reads and lists one entry per CDR3 protein. Of around 480,000 distinct CDR3 sequences listed, 13% to 15% were seen once; the top ten hold roughly 17%. Hyperthyroidism of Graves' type that showed no ophthalmopathy progression within 18 months was stable. Participants, patients aged 18 to 65, had newly diagnosed hyperthyroidism with a duration under 2 months. The CDR3 is 15 residues long. CDR1 is SGHTA and CDR2 is FQGNSA in the germline V gene. The J segment lost 7 bases and the V segment lost 5 bases, leaving 9 bases of the junction unmatched. This clonotype was seen ten or more times. Its target is not known.

Sequenced material: blood. This TCR was sampled from a woman younger than 35 with Graves' hyperthyroidism. J is TRBJ2-2 and V is TRBV7-2; 8 nucleotides agree with TRBD1. This CDR3 is CASSPRQGTFGELFF. In nucleotides, the CDR3 is TGTGCCAGCAGCCCCAGACAGGGGACTTTCGGGGAGCTGTTTTTT.